These T cell receptor beta chains were read from a single sample in a study. TCRdb processed the RT-PCR reads anew with MiXCR; each CDR3 protein has one entry. The data show almost 700,000 distinct CDR3 sequences, more than 13% seen once. Material for sequencing was memory CD4+ T cells from blood. These receptors all come from a female donor in good health, serving as a healthy control. The CDR3 runs from the conserved cysteine through the conserved F or W. D genes are given only for firm matches. The size field is filled for only some rows; it gives once, few, many or a size class.

j_call	d_call	v_call	clone_size	cdr3_aa	cdr3_nt
TRBJ2-1	NA	TRBV7-2	NA	CASSYVVGEQFF	TGTGCCAGCAGCTACGTAGTCGGAGAGCAGTTCTTC
TRBJ1-1	TRBD1	TRBV5-1	many	CASSLGTGVGEAFF	TGCGCCAGCAGCTTGGGGACAGGGGTTGGCGAAGCTTTCTTT
TRBJ1-1	NA	TRBV7-3	many	CASSSPGTEAFF	TGTGCCAGCAGCTCACCGGGAACTGAAGCTTTCTTT
TRBJ2-2	NA	TRBV2	NA	CASKAENTGELFF	TGTGCCAGCAAAGCTGAAAACACCGGGGAGCTGTTTTTT
TRBJ2-5	TRBD2	TRBV20-1	NA	CSARDLAGVHQETQYF	TGCAGTGCTAGAGATCTAGCGGGAGTTCACCAAGAGACCCAGTACTTC
TRBJ1-2	NA	TRBV7-3	few	CASSPAVGRNYGYTF	TGTGCCAGCAGCCCCGCAGTGGGACGGAACTATGGCTACACCTTC
TRBJ2-2	TRBD1	TRBV20-1	few	CSANRPKPGQPNTGELFF	TGCAGTGCTAACAGACCAAAACCGGGACAGCCGAACACCGGGGAGCTGTTTTTT
TRBJ2-2	NA	TRBV6-6	few	CASSPTGFGAGELFF	NA
TRBJ2-5	NA	TRBV7-8	NA	CASSLGDIWGKTQYF	TGTGCCAGCAGCTTAGGGGACATTTGGGGCAAGACCCAGTACTTC
TRBJ2-7	NA	TRBV12-3/TRBV12-4	many	CASSTVYEQYF	TGTGCCAGCAGTACGGTCTACGAGCAGTACTTC
TRBJ2-2	TRBD2	TRBV20-1	NA	CSARGLAGAGNTGELFF	TGCAGTGCTAGAGGACTAGCGGGAGCCGGTAACACCGGGGAGCTGTTTTTT
TRBJ2-1	TRBD2	TRBV14	NA	CASSQDQGLAGGRGGEQFF	TGTGCCAGCAGCCAAGATCAAGGACTAGCGGGGGGGCGAGGCGGTGAGCAGTTCTTC
TRBJ1-5	NA	TRBV7-2	NA	CASSLALTVSNQPQHF	TGTGCCAGCAGCTTAGCGCTTACGGTTAGCAATCAGCCCCAGCATTTT
TRBJ2-5	NA	TRBV7-9	NA	CASKWGAGETQYF	TGTGCCAGCAAATGGGGCGCGGGAGAGACCCAGTACTTC
TRBJ1-1	NA	TRBV20-1	few	CSASPNSADTEAFF	TGCAGTGCTAGCCCTAACAGCGCGGACACTGAAGCTTTCTTT
TRBJ2-1	NA	TRBV5-6	few	CASSLFRGEQFF	TGTGCCAGCAGCTTGTTCCGAGGTGAGCAGTTCTTC
TRBJ2-2	TRBD1	TRBV20-1	NA	CSAKRTGNTGELFF	TGCAGTGCTAAAAGGACAGGGAACACCGGGGAGCTGTTTTTT
TRBJ2-1	TRBD2	TRBV9	many	CASSVGIAGWDEQFF	TGTGCCAGCAGCGTCGGGATAGCGGGCTGGGATGAGCAGTTCTTC
TRBJ2-7	TRBD1	TRBV12-3/TRBV12-4	many	CASSSDRDSSYEQYF	TGTGCCAGCAGTTCGGACAGGGACAGCTCCTACGAGCAGTACTTC